This section outlines one TCR beta chain sequence together with its context. It is likely a read error, because the conserved phenylalanine at the end of the CDR3 is missing. The record originates from a study of tumor-infiltrating lymphocytes in primary liver carcinoma. Germline CDR1 is SGHDN and CDR2 is FVKESK. The CDR3 has 15 amino acids. V was shortened by 3 bases and J by 8 bases, with 16 bases between the two germline ends. From unsorted bulk tissue weighing roughly 18-30 mg, DNA and RNA were co-extracted. The proportion of viable tumor cells exceeded 75% in every tumor sample. The researchers produced TCR beta cDNA from around 0.5 ug total RNA with a constant-region primer. A slightly modified ARM-PCR protocol with three nested multiplex PCR rounds produced these TCR beta libraries. Use of TRBV1-TRBV30 forward primers with a C-beta reverse primer characterized the first two PCR rounds, which lasted roughly 11 cycles each. One entry per CDR3 protein, called by TCRdb with MiXCR from the multiplex PCR reads. The data show 110,000 or so distinct CDR3 sequences, around 84% seen once.

V is TRBV14 and J is TRBJ1-4; no clear D. The sequence was obtained from a man in his forties with primary liver carcinoma and hepatitis B virus infection. The sequencing sample was made of liver tumor tissue from sampling region 3. As for subset: tumor region T3, left-lateral pole. The DNA for the CDR3 is TGTGCCAGCAGCCAGGGTCACGGGGTTTACGAAAAACTGTTTGTT. Translation: CASSQGHGVYEKLFV.